A single sample gave rise to the 30 T cell receptor beta chains below, sequenced in a study of tumor and adjacent non-tumor tissue in lung cancer. The template was RNA from unsorted bulk tissue. TCRbeta libraries were built with three rounds of nested PCR, modified from ARM-PCR. One entry per CDR3 protein, called by TCRdb with MiXCR from the multiplex PCR reads. The sample has 200,000 to 250,000 distinct CDR3 sequences; 71% are singletons. Sample: lung tumor tissue. Receptor source: a man in his fifties or sixties with non-small cell lung cancer.

As concerns this clonotype: The junction shows a germline mismatch at one end, possibly a read error. This rearrangement joins TRBV4-2 to TRBJ1-5, with D maybe TRBD1 (6 bases). CDR1 is LGHNA, CDR2 YNFKEQ, per germline. This CDR3 spans 15 amino acids. CDR3 sequence reads: CTSSRGGGSNQPQHF. The DNA for the CDR3 is TGTACCAGCAGCCGGGGAGGGGGTAGCAATCAGCCCCAGCATTTT.

A remark on this clonotype: The junction departs from the called germline gene at one end, perhaps through a read error. The rearrangement joins TRBV10-1 to TRBJ2-1, with 8 bases fitting TRBD1. Germline-derived CDR1 and CDR2 are WNHNN and SYGVQD (reference sequence). The CDR3 has 16 amino acids. The CDR3 DNA is TGCGCCAGCAGTCCCACCCAGGGGGCCGCTTATAATGTGCAGTTCTTC. It codes for CASSPTQGAAYNVQFF.

As concerns this clonotype: This could be a read error, since a much larger clone is one nucleotide away. The chain has TRBV15 and TRBJ1-5; maybe TRBD1 (5 bases). Germline V gene sequence: CDR1 LNHNV, CDR2 YYDKDF (reference sequence). Trimming stripped 0 bases from V and 0 bases from J, with 27 bases between. CDR3 length: 22 residues. The CDR3 region has the DNA TGTGCCACCAGCAGAGATCTGAGCAGGGTAGGGACTAGTTTCAGTAGCAATCAGCCCCAGCATTTT. Amino acid sequence: CATSRDLSRVGTSFSSNQPQHF.

As regards this clonotype: A single base separates this from a much larger clone, so it may be a read error. V usage is TRBV7-8 and J usage is TRBJ2-5; maybe TRBD1 (6 bases). This CDR3 is 13 amino acids long. The germline V gene has CDR1 SGHVS and CDR2 FQNEAQ. CDR3 region: CASSWGQQETQCF. Written as DNA, the CDR3 is TGTGCCAGCAGTTGGGGGCAGCAAGAGACCCAGTGCTTC.

Points on this clonotype: A much larger clone is a single base away; this may be a read error. The chain joins TRBV4-2 to TRBJ2-7; no firm D call. CDR1 is LGHNA, CDR2 YNFKEQ, per germline. CDR3 length: 14 residues. Trimming shortened V by 0 bases and J by 0 bases, and 6 bases separated the two germline ends. The CDR3 DNA reads TGTGCCAGCAGCCAAGATTTCGGCTCCTACGAGCAGTACTTC. This sequence encodes CASSQDFGSYEQYF.

This clonotype was seen only once. The chain is built from TRBV28 and TRBJ1-1; tentative D call: TRBD1 (5 bases). The length of the CDR3 is 15 residues. Germline V gives CDR1 MDHEN, CDR2 SYDVKM. V gave up 5 bases and J gave up 4 bases, with 17 bases separating them. The CDR3 protein is CASSPRTWRGTEAFF. CDR3 DNA: TGTGCCAGCAGTCCAAGGACATGGAGGGGCACTGAAGCTTTCTTT. The whole variable domain, remainder taken from reference TRBV28 and TRBJ1-1, is DVKVTQSSRYLVKRTGEKVFLECVQDMDHENMFWYRQDPGLGLRLIYFSYDVKMKEKGDIPEGYSVSREKKERFSLILESASTNQTSMYLCASSPRTWRGTEAFFGQGTRLTVV.

This clonotype was recorded a few times. The rearrangement links TRBV7-8 to TRBJ2-1; TRBD2 matches 7 bases. CDR1 is SGHVS and CDR2 is FQNEAQ in the germline V gene. The length of the CDR3 is 16 residues. V lost 6 bases to trimming and J lost 2 bases; unmatched junction nucleotides: 10. CDR3 sequence reads: CASRDYRSGPYNEQFF. CDR3 coding DNA: TGTGCCAGCAGGGATTATCGTAGCGGGCCCTACAATGAGCAGTTCTTC.

Details on this clonotype: Sequence at one end of the junction differs from germline and may be a read error. V and J are TRBV11-2 and TRBJ2-2; possible D gene TRBD2, 5 bases. Germline V CDR1 and CDR2: SGHAT, FQNNGV. The CDR3 contains 14 residues. CDR3 sequence reads: CASSRILGTGELIF. In DNA, the CDR3 is TGTGCCAGCAGCCGAATCCTTGGTACCGGGGAGCTGATTTTT. The variable domain in full, with the rest retrieved from reference TRBV11-2 and TRBJ2-2, is EAGVAQSPRYKIIEKRQSVAFWCNPISGHATLYWYQQILGQGPKLLIQFQNNGVVDDSQLPKDRFSAERLKGVDSTLKIQPAKLEDSAVYLCASSRILGTGELIFGEGSRLTVL.

With regard to this clonotype: The missing conserved phenylalanine or tryptophan at the end of this CDR3 makes a read error likely. The chain joins TRBV29-1 to TRBJ2-5, with TRBD1 matching over 7 bases. Trimming cost V 7 bases and J 2 bases; bases outside gene matches: 4. The CDR3 is 12 residues long. CDR1 is SQVTM, CDR2 ANQGSEA, per germline. The chain's CDR3 is CSAVGQQETQYS. CDR3 DNA: TGCAGCGCGGTGGGACAGCAAGAGACCCAGTACTCC.

This clonotype was detected many times. V and J are TRBV29-1 and TRBJ2-7; a weak D match, TRBD1 (5 bases). CDR3 length equals 13 residues. Per germline, CDR1 SQVTM and CDR2 ANQGSEA. The V gene lost 2 bases and the J gene lost 6 bases, with 14 bases spanning the gap. CDR3 in amino acids: CSVESGWRSEQYF. The CDR3 DNA sequence: TGCAGCGTTGAATCAGGGTGGAGAAGCGAGCAGTACTTC.

With respect to this clonotype: No conserved phenylalanine or tryptophan ends this CDR3, so it is likely a read error. The chain has TRBV29-1 and TRBJ1-1, with D unclear. V dropped 0 bases and J dropped 6 bases, with 8 bases sitting between them. The CDR3 has 12 residues. Germline assignment: CDR1 SQVTM and CDR2 ANQGSEA. This CDR3 reads CSVEDGSAEAFL. CDR3 DNA sequence: TGCAGCGTTGAAGATGGATCAGCTGAAGCTTTCTTG.

This clonotype has ten or more counts. The chain combines TRBV11-2 with TRBJ2-2; no clear D gene. CDR1 SGHAT and CDR2 FQNNGV come from the germline V gene. The CDR3 consists of 16 residues. V was cut by 3 bases and J by 0 bases, with 11 bases left in between. The CDR3 spells CASSFTRTTNTGELFF. DNA of the CDR3: TGTGCCAGCAGCTTCACACGGACCACGAACACCGGGGAGCTGTTTTTT.

The table lists this clonotype with a few counts. The chain is built from TRBV6-5 and TRBJ2-5; D is perhaps TRBD1 or TRBD2 (5 bases each). Germline CDR1 is MNHEY and CDR2 is SVGAGI. Trimming took off 7 bases at V and 5 bases at J, with 20 bases between the two ends. The CDR3 sequence is 15 residues long. CDR3 amino acids: CASKLQGRGHETQYF. The CDR3 region has the DNA TGTGCCAGCAAACTTCAGGGAAGAGGGCATGAGACCCAGTACTTC.

Comments on this clonotype: Given the absence of the conserved phenylalanine or tryptophan at the CDR3 end, a read error is likely. This chain joins TRBV29-1 and TRBJ2-5; 13 bases align to TRBD2. This CDR3 comprises 21 residues. J lost 4 bases, V lost 8 bases, and 28 bases had no gene match. The germline gives CDR1 SQVTM, CDR2 ANQGSEA. The CDR3 nucleotides are TGCAGCATACAAAGGTGGAATTTCGGGACTAGCGGGACTGGGGGGGTAGAGACCCAGTACATC. Its translation is CSIQRWNFGTSGTGGVETQYI.

Of note for this clonotype: At one end, the junction sequence differs from germline, possibly due to a read error. The chain uses TRBV5-1 and TRBJ2-7; 11 positions match TRBD2. The length of the CDR3 is 15 residues. CDR1 and CDR2 (germline): SGHRS, YFSETQ. Here the CDR3 reads CASSPLAGGAYEQNF. DNA for the CDR3: TGCGCCAGTAGCCCATTAGCGGGGGGGGCCTACGAGCAGAACTTC.

The chain has TRBV6-4 and TRBJ2-1, with D unresolved. The CDR3 spans 15 residues. The germline V gene encodes CDR1 MRHNA and CDR2 SNTAGT. V was shortened by 2 bases and J by 4 bases, with 12 bases between the two germline ends. CDR3 loop: CASSDNLGPYNEQFF. The CDR3 nucleotides read TGTGCCAGCAGTGACAACCTAGGACCGTACAATGAGCAGTTCTTC.

This chain links TRBV7-9 with TRBJ1-6; tentative D call: TRBD1 (6 bases). Germline loops: CDR1 SEHNR, CDR2 FQNEAQ (reference sequence). Deletions cut 0 bases from V and 8 bases from J, with 23 bases between. This CDR3 is built from 19 residues. The chain's CDR3 is CASSLALSRGRGAHSPLHF. CDR3 DNA sequence: TGTGCCAGCAGCTTAGCCCTTAGCCGTGGACGGGGGGCGCATTCACCCCTCCACTTT.

Comment on this clonotype: Just one base apart from a much larger clone, this may be a read error. This chain connects TRBV11-3 to TRBJ2-7; TRBD2 aligns across 11 bases. This CDR3 is 16 amino acids long. Germline V CDR1 and CDR2: SGHNT, YENEEA. The CDR3 bases are TGTGCCAGCAGCTTTACAGGACTAGCGGGTGGCTACGAGCATTACTTC. It is translated as CASSFTGLAGGYEHYF.

Worth noting for this clonotype: A read error may be the cause here, since a much bigger clone is one base away. Since no conserved phenylalanine or tryptophan closes the CDR3, a read error is the likely cause. This sequence joins TRBV12-3 or TRBV12-4 and TRBJ1-2, with D unclear. The V end was cut by 1 base, the J end by 4 bases, with 13 bases between. This CDR3 comprises 15 residues. In DNA form, the CDR3 reads TGTGCCAGCAGTTTAGGCGGAGAGGGTACCTATGGCTACACCTTA. Protein: CASSLGGEGTYGYTL.

The chain carries TRBV29-1 and TRBJ2-3; a weak D match, TRBD2 (6 bases). CDR1 SQVTM and CDR2 ANQGSEA come from the germline V gene. V was trimmed by 0 bases and J by 1 base, leaving 17 bases between them. There are 17 residues in the CDR3. The CDR3 sequence is CSVEDRNEWGGTDTQYF. The CDR3 DNA is TGCAGCGTTGAAGACAGAAACGAGTGGGGGGGCACAGATACGCAGTATTTT.

This clonotype was counted once. A much larger clone sits a single nucleotide away, making a read error possible. This chain links TRBV4-1 with TRBJ1-5, with TRBD1 as a possible D gene (6 bases). The CDR3 consists of 17 residues. Per the germline V gene, CDR1 is MGHRA and CDR2 is YSYEKL. Trimming cost V 0 bases and J 5 bases, with 17 bases left between them. The CDR3 bases are TGCGCCAGCAGCCAAGATCCCCAGGGGTCCATCGATCAGCCCCAGCATTTT. This encodes CASSQDPQGSIDQPQHF.

This clonotype was recorded once. Because it lacks the conserved phenylalanine or tryptophan at the end, this CDR3 is likely a read error. The J gene is TRBJ1-2, the V gene TRBV11-3, with TRBD1 as a possible D gene (5 bases). The CDR3 consists of 16 residues. In germline, CDR1 is SGHNT, CDR2 YENEEA. Trimming shortened V by 8 bases and J by 0 bases, and 19 bases separated the two germline ends. The CDR3 DNA is TGTGCCAGCGGCCCCGGGACCGCCCCTTCTAACTATGGCTACACCTCC. Translation gives CASGPGTAPSNYGYTS.

About this clonotype: The junction and the germline gene differ at one end; a read error may be behind it. The chain recombines TRBV6-1 with TRBJ1-5; TRBD1 might be the D (5 bases). CDR1 is MNHNS and CDR2 is SASEGT in the germline V gene. The CDR3 sequence is 16 residues long. CDR3 residues: CASRRGGGYSNQPKHF. The CDR3 DNA sequence: TGTGCCAGCAGACGCGGCGGGGGGTATAGCAATCAGCCCAAGCATTTT.

This clonotype was observed a handful of times. A much larger clone sits a single nucleotide away, making a read error possible. This chain joins TRBV11-3 and TRBJ1-1; possible D gene TRBD1, 5 bases. This CDR3 has 14 amino acids. Per the germline V gene, CDR1 is SGHNT and CDR2 is YENEEA. The CDR3 bases are TGTGCCAGCAGCTTAGGGGGCCTGAACATTGAAGCTTTCTTT. It encodes CASSLGGLNIEAFF. Full variable domain (rest looked up from reference TRBV11-3 and TRBJ1-1): EAGVVQSPRYKIIEKKQPVAFWCNPISGHNTLYWYLQNLGQGPELLIRYENEEAVDDSQLPKDRFSAERLKGVDSTLKIQPAELGDSAVYLCASSLGGLNIEAFFGQGTRLTVV.

This clonotype has at least ten counts. The V gene is TRBV18, the J gene TRBJ2-5; D could derive from TRBD1 or TRBD2 (5 bases each). Germline CDR1 reads KGHSH; CDR2 reads LQKENI. V lost 6 bases to trimming and J lost 2 bases, with 16 bases between them. The CDR3 is 15 residues long. The DNA for the CDR3 is TGTGCCAGCTCGGACCATGAGGGACGGCAAGAGACCCAGTACTTC. The encoded protein is CASSDHEGRQETQYF.

Details on this clonotype: At one end the junction does not follow the germline gene, possibly because of a read error. The chain links TRBV6-5 to TRBJ2-6, with 12 bases lining up with TRBD1. Germline V gene sequence: CDR1 MNHEY, CDR2 SVGAGI. The CDR3 sequence is 17 residues long. CDR3 region: CASGFGTGGSGANILTF. In DNA form, the CDR3 reads TGTGCCAGCGGTTTCGGGACAGGGGGCTCTGGGGCCAACATCTTGACATTC.

V is TRBV20-1 and J is TRBJ1-3, with no clear D. V was clipped by 6 bases and J by 3 bases, with 12 bases between them. Germline CDR1 is DFQATT and CDR2 is SNEGSKA (reference sequence). CDR3 length: 13 amino acids. CDR3 protein: CSAESGVGNTIYF. CDR3 sequence (DNA): TGCAGTGCCGAATCCGGGGTTGGAAACACCATATATTTT.

The table lists this clonotype with many counts. This rearrangement joins TRBV6-5 to TRBJ1-2; tentatively, D is TRBD1 (6 bases). V was clipped by 6 bases and J by 4 bases, with 15 bases between them. Germline CDR1 reads MNHEY; CDR2 reads SVGAGI. The CDR3 runs to 14 residues. CDR3 protein: CASSPSQGPYGYTF. The CDR3 bases are TGTGCCAGCAGCCCCAGCCAGGGGCCCTATGGCTACACCTTC.

This clonotype has a handful of counts. CDR3 loop: CSARDWDIAGPYNEQFF. For the CDR3, the DNA is TGCAGTGCTAGAGATTGGGATATCGCTGGACCCTACAATGAGCAGTTCTTC. The V call is TRBV20-1, the J call TRBJ2-1, with D hard to call. The V gene's germline CDR1 is DFQATT and CDR2 SNEGSKA (reference sequence). Between the trimmed V and J ends, which lost 0 bases and 2 bases, there was a span of 17 bases. The CDR3 loop spans 17 amino acids.

A few counts support this clonotype. V gene TRBV6-2 or TRBV6-3 combines with J gene TRBJ2-3; D perhaps matches TRBD2 (5 bases). With 5 bases removed from V and 3 bases from J, the gap between germline ends came to 15 bases. Germline V gives CDR1 MNHEY, CDR2 SVGEGT. The CDR3 has 15 amino acids. CDR3 sequence reads: CASSTSLAVTDTQYF. CDR3 bases: TGTGCCAGCAGTACCAGCCTAGCAGTAACAGATACGCAGTATTTT.